Listed here are 27 T cell receptor beta chains from one sample, sequenced in a study of blood T cell repertoires in COVID-19. Produced via immunoSEQ multiplex PCR; TCRdb's table is partial and in-frame only. The repertoire holds more than 150,000 clones, about 82% seen once, with 5.5% to 8% in the top ten. Sequencing input: peripheral blood. The source is a middle-aged man with active or convalescent COVID-19.

There are a few counts of this clone. This chain uses TRBV11-3 with TRBJ1-2; a possible D gene is TRBD1 (5 bases). Germline V gene data show CDR1 as SGHNT and CDR2 as YENEEA. This CDR3 has 13 amino acids. Trimming pared 3 bases from V and 6 bases from J, leaving 11 bases between. CDR3 region: CASSFSQGHGYTF. The DNA for the CDR3 is TGTGCCAGCAGCTTTTCGCAGGGCCATGGCTACACCTTC.

This clone has just a few counts. The chain combines TRBV21-1 with TRBJ2-5; TRBD2 reflects the table's D call only, with no check against the DNA. TRBV21-1 is designated a pseudogene. This CDR3 comprises 14 residues. The CDR3 nucleotides read TGTGCCAGCAGCAAAGTGCGGGAGCAAGAGACCCAGTACTTC. It is translated as CASSKVREQETQYF.

The chain combines TRBV9 with TRBJ2-3, with TRBD2 matching over 13 bases. The germline gives CDR1 SGDLS, CDR2 YYNGEE. The CDR3 is 19 amino acids. With 2 bases clipped from V and 4 bases from J, the junction kept 13 bases outside the gene matches. CDR3 DNA sequence: TGTGCCAGCAGCGTGGACTCCGGGACTAGCGGGGTGGGCGCAGATACGCAGTATTTT. Its translation is CASSVDSGTSGVGADTQYF.

The chain couples TRBV11-2 to TRBJ2-7, with TRBD1 as a possible D gene (6 bases). This CDR3 is 15 amino acids long. CDR1 is SGHAT, CDR2 FQNNGV, per germline. Deletions cut 0 bases from V and 12 bases from J, with 21 bases between. This CDR3 is CASSLDPDRPATWYF. The DNA for the CDR3 is TGTGCCAGCAGCTTAGACCCGGACAGACCTGCTACGTGGTACTTC.

The chain combines TRBV24-1 with TRBJ2-5; the match to TRBD1 covers 8 bases. V lost 1 base and J lost 5; bases outside the gene matches: 14. Germline loops: CDR1 KGHDR, CDR2 SFDVKD. This CDR3 has 18 residues. Written as DNA, the CDR3 is TGTGCCACCAGTGATTTCAGAGACAGGGGCCTAGAAGTGGAGACCCAGTACTTC. It yields the protein CATSDFRDRGLEVETQYF.

The chain couples TRBV11-3 to TRBJ2-2; TRBD2 agrees at 12 bases. This CDR3 region has 17 residues. The ends lost 0 bases at V and 2 bases at J; junction bases unmatched: 1. Germline values: CDR1 SGHNT, CDR2 YENEEA. The chain's CDR3 is CASSLEGLAGNTGELFF. DNA of the CDR3: TGTGCCAGCAGCTTAGAGGGACTAGCGGGTAACACCGGGGAGCTGTTTTTT.

For the CDR3, the DNA is TGTGCCAGCAGCCGTAGGACAGCCTGGGGCACAGATACGCAGTATTTT. Its protein is CASSRRTAWGTDTQYF. J is TRBJ2-3 and V is TRBV28, with D tentatively TRBD1 (6 bases). CDR3 length: 16 amino acids. Trimming cost V 6 bases and J 1 base, with 17 bases left between them. Germline assignment: CDR1 MDHEN and CDR2 SYDVKM.

This chain connects TRBV6-2 or TRBV6-3 to TRBJ2-1; perhaps TRBD2 as D (6 bases). Trimming left V 4 bases short and J 9 bases short, with 25 bases between. This CDR3 region has 17 residues. CDR1 MNHEY and CDR2 SVGEGT come from the germline V gene. The CDR3, as DNA: TGTGCCAGCAGTTTGGCGGGGAGTCAAGTGAGGCAATCTGAGCAGTTCTTC. Protein: CASSLAGSQVRQSEQFF.

The chain uses TRBV4-3 and TRBJ2-5; D might be TRBD2 (5 bases). Trimming pared 0 bases from V and 5 bases from J, leaving 13 bases between. From germline, CDR1 is LGHNA and CDR2 YSLEER. The CDR3 has 15 residues. The CDR3 reads CASSQDSGRRETQYF. The CDR3 DNA reads TGCGCCAGCAGCCAAGATTCGGGAAGGAGGGAGACCCAGTACTTC.

The DNA of the CDR3 is TGTGCCAGCAGCTTGACCGGGACTAGCGGGGCTAAGCAGTTCTTC. It encodes CASSLTGTSGAKQFF. The V and J genes are TRBV7-2 and TRBJ2-1; 13 bases map to TRBD2. Germline CDR1 and CDR2: SGHTA and FQGNSA. Trimming at V came to 3 bases and at J to 11 bases, leaving 7 bases not matched to a gene. The CDR3 is made up of 15 amino acids.

The rearrangement uses TRBV12-3 or TRBV12-4 and TRBJ1-2; D perhaps matches TRBD1 (5 bases). The CDR3 has 13 amino acids. The V gene lost 6 bases and the J gene lost 4 bases, with 12 bases spanning the gap. For the CDR3, the DNA is TGTGCCAGCAGCCCGGGGGGGGGCTATGGCTACACCTTC. As protein: CASSPGGGYGYTF.

J is TRBJ2-1 and V is TRBV19, with D perhaps TRBD2 (5 bases). CDR1 is LNHDA and CDR2 is SQIVND in the germline V gene (reference sequence). Trimming took off 7 bases at V and 3 bases at J, with 10 bases between the two ends. The CDR3 is 13 amino acids. This chain's CDR3 is CASTSGLYNEQFF. The CDR3 region has the DNA TGTGCCAGTACCTCCGGACTCTACAATGAGCAGTTCTTC.

The chain combines TRBV6-1 with TRBJ1-2, with D possibly TRBD1 on 6 matching bases. The CDR3 covers 13 residues. Trimming removed 5 bases from V and 8 bases from J, with 15 bases in between. CDR1 and CDR2 (germline): MNHNS, SASEGT. The CDR3 protein is CASSRDIEEGYTF. CDR3 in DNA: TGTGCCAGCAGTCGGGACATTGAAGAGGGCTACACCTTC.

The CDR3 spells CASSLYGGASPGELFF. The DNA of the CDR3 is TGTGCCAGCAGCTTGTACGGGGGGGCCTCCCCCGGGGAGCTGTTTTTT. The rearrangement joins TRBV5-4 to TRBJ2-2; 8 bases are a match to TRBD2. The CDR3 is 16 amino acids. From germline, CDR1 is SGHNT and CDR2 YYREEE (reference sequence). The J segment lost 6 bases and the V segment lost 1 base, leaving 8 bases of the junction unmatched.

This clone was picked up a small number of times. The rearrangement links TRBV28 to TRBJ1-2; perhaps TRBD1 as D (5 bases). This CDR3 has 12 residues. Between the trimmed V and J ends, which lost 6 bases and 5 bases, there was a span of 10 bases. Per germline, CDR1 MDHEN and CDR2 SYDVKM. This CDR3 reads CASRMTDYGYTF. CDR3 bases: TGTGCCAGCAGAATGACAGATTATGGCTACACCTTC.

The chain employs TRBV7-9 and TRBJ1-2; tentatively, D is TRBD1 (5 bases). The CDR3 contains 13 residues. The germline V and J ends were trimmed by 5 bases and 6 bases, with 13 bases remaining between them. The germline V gene encodes CDR1 SEHNR and CDR2 FQNEAQ (reference sequence). The CDR3 DNA sequence: TGTGCCAGCAGCCGCCAAGGGGATAATGGCTACACCTTC. Protein product: CASSRQGDNGYTF. The full variable domain, in which reference TRBV7-9 and TRBJ1-2 provide the parts outside the CDR3, is DTGVSQNPRHKITKRGQNVTFRCDPISEHNRLYWYRQTLGQGPEFLTYFQNEAQLEKSRLLSDRFSAERPKGSFSTLEIQRTEQGDSAMYLCASSRQGDNGYTFGSGTRLTVV.

The gene calls are TRBV7-2 and TRBJ1-2; TRBD1 matches at 10 bases. Germline values: CDR1 SGHTA, CDR2 FQGNSA. V trimming: 6 bases; J trimming: 7 bases; junction bases outside the gene matches: 5. The CDR3 has 13 residues. DNA of the CDR3: TGTGCCAGCAGTCCGGGACAGGGGTTTGGCTACACCTTC. Encoded protein: CASSPGQGFGYTF.

The CDR3 is CASSVSRDGYTF. The DNA for the CDR3 is TGTGCCAGCAGCGTATCCAGGGATGGCTACACCTTC. This chain connects TRBV9 to TRBJ1-2, with D possibly being TRBD1 (5 bases). The CDR3 is made up of 12 amino acids. V gave up 1 base and J gave up 6 bases, with 7 bases separating them. Per the germline V gene, CDR1 is SGDLS and CDR2 is YYNGEE.

V usage is TRBV10-3 and J usage is TRBJ1-2; D remains ambiguous. The germline gives CDR1 ENHRY, CDR2 SYGVKD. Trimming took off 3 bases at V and 6 bases at J, with 17 bases between the two ends. The CDR3 has 15 residues. CDR3 sequence reads: CAISEVTQDEDGYTF. CDR3 DNA sequence: TGTGCCATCAGTGAAGTAACCCAGGATGAAGATGGCTACACCTTC.

The chain joins TRBV20-1 to TRBJ2-2; D is unresolved. CDR1 and CDR2 from the germline V gene are DFQATT and SNEGSKA (reference sequence). V was clipped by 3 bases and J by 1 base, with 6 bases between them. The CDR3 runs to 13 residues. CDR3 bases: TGCAGTGCTAGTCTAGGGAACACCGGGGAGCTGTTTTTT. The encoded protein is CSASLGNTGELFF.

The chain employs TRBV9 and TRBJ1-5; D call uncertain. Trimming took 4 bases from V and 1 from J, leaving 18 bases between them. Germline lookup yields CDR1 SGDLS and CDR2 YYNGEE. The CDR3 is made up of 17 amino acids. CDR3 in DNA: TGTGCCAGCAGCCCTAGGGAGTACATTAGGAGCAATCAGCCCCAGCATTTT. Amino acid sequence: CASSPREYIRSNQPQHF.

The gene calls are TRBV6-4 and TRBJ2-3, with 8 bases aligning to TRBD1. The V gene end was trimmed by 4 bases and the J gene end by 1 base; junction bases not matched to a gene: 4. Looked up from germline, CDR1 is MRHNA and CDR2 is SNTAGT. The CDR3 is made up of 15 amino acids. CDR3 sequence reads: CASSATGQGTDTQYF. The CDR3 bases are TGTGCCAGCAGTGCAACGGGACAGGGCACAGATACGCAGTATTTT.

The V call is TRBV5-4, the J call TRBJ2-1; 10 nucleotides align to TRBD2. With 1 base clipped from V and 0 bases from J, the junction kept 1 base outside the gene matches. CDR1 and CDR2 from the germline V gene are SGHNT and YYREEE (reference sequence). The CDR3 is made up of 16 amino acids. The CDR3: CASSLPSGSSYNEQFF. The CDR3 bases are TGTGCCAGCAGCTTGCCTAGCGGGAGCTCCTACAATGAGCAGTTCTTC.

The chain links TRBV13 to TRBJ2-3, with TRBD2 matching 8 bases. Germline V CDR1 and CDR2: PRHDT, FYEKMQ (reference sequence). The CDR3 sequence is 17 residues long. Trimming removed 5 bases from V and 0 bases from J; junction bases left unmatched: 10. The CDR3 DNA follows: TGTGCCAGCAGCCCTTGGGGGACGGGGGGGAGCACAGATACGCAGTATTTT. Translating gives CASSPWGTGGSTDTQYF. Looking up the rest from reference TRBV13 and TRBJ2-3 gives the full variable domain: AAGVIQSPRHLIKEKRETATLKCYPIPRHDTVYWYQQGPGQDPQFLISFYEKMQSDKGSIPDRFSAQQFSDYHSELNMSSLELGDSALYFCASSPWGTGGSTDTQYFGPGTRLTVL.

As to this clone: A read error may account for a junction end that differs from germline. This sequence joins TRBV5-6 and TRBJ1-6; TRBD1 agrees at 10 bases. The CDR3 spans 14 residues. Looked up from germline, CDR1 is SGHDT and CDR2 is YYEEEE. The CDR3 DNA reads as TGTGCCAGCAGGTTGGACAGGGGGACTTCACCCCTCCACTTT. Protein: CASRLDRGTSPLHF.

This clone was counted once. The gene calls are TRBV6-5 and TRBJ2-4; 7 positions agree with TRBD2. Per germline, CDR1 MNHEY and CDR2 SVGAGI. Trimming removed 5 bases from V and 5 bases from J; junction bases left unmatched: 6. The CDR3 consists of 14 residues. The CDR3 spells CASSQTSSQNIQYF. CDR3 nucleotides: TGTGCCAGCAGTCAGACTAGCTCCCAAAACATTCAGTACTTC.

The V gene is TRBV1, the J gene TRBJ2-1; the table gives TRBD2 as D, unverified against the DNA. TRBV1 is a pseudogene. The CDR3 has 16 amino acids. CDR3 sequence: CTSSQVSGRGYNEQFF. In nucleotides, the CDR3 is TGCACCAGCAGCCAAGTAAGTGGGAGGGGCTACAATGAGCAGTTCTTC.